The table lists the clone carrying this T cell receptor beta chain with a count of one. As yet, its antigen is unknown. Patients all relapsed after autologous stem cell transplantation, and there was variation in brentuximab vedotin exposure. Profiled with immunoSEQ multiplex PCR; TCRdb holds only in-frame clones, not every one. The table records about 46,000 clones, around 81% of them present only once. Per germline, CDR1 MNHEY and CDR2 SMNVEV (reference sequence). V was shortened by 1 base and J by 3 bases, with 12 bases between the two germline ends. This CDR3 comprises 15 residues. These data belong to a study of PD-1 blockade in classical Hodgkin lymphoma. Whole-study results and caveats: In newly diagnosed patients, baseline TCR diversity was reportedly below that of healthy donors. Researchers reported that CD4+ TCR diversity, though not CD8+, rose significantly by C4D1.

This TCR was sampled from a human donor with classical Hodgkin lymphoma. Sequenced here: peripheral blood mononuclear cells (PBMCs), sampled before the second cycle of nivolumab. The chain employs TRBV27 and TRBJ1-1; maybe TRBD1 (5 bases). CDR3 nucleotide sequence: TGTGCCAGCAGTTTATTATCGGGGCCGGACACTGAAGCTTTCTTT. This codes for CASSLLSGPDTEAFF.